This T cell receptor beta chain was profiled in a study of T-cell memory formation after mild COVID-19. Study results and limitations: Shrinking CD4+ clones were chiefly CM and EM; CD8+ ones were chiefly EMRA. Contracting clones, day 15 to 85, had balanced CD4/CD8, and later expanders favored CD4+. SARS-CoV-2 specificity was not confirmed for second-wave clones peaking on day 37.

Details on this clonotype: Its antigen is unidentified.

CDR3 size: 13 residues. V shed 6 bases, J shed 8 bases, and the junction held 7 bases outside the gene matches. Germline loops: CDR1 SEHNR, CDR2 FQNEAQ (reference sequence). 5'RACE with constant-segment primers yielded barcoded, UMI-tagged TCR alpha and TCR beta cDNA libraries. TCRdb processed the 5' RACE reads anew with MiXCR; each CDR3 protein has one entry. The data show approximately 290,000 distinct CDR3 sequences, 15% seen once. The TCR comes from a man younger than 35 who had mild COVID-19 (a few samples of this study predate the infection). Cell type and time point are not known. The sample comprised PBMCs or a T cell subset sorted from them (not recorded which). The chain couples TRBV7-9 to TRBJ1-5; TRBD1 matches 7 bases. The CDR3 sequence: CASRRDSREPQHF. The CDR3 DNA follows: TGTGCCAGCAGGAGGGACAGTCGGGAGCCCCAGCATTTT.